The sequence of this T cell receptor (beta chain) was determined in a study of blood T cell repertoires in COVID-19. Study overall: Acute and convalescent COVID-19 samples came from the United States, Italy and Spain. T cells, B-cell-depleted T cells, or PBMCs provided the cDNA or gDNA that served as material.

The CDR3 sequence is 13 residues long. With V trimmed by 3 bases and J by 8 bases, 3 bases remained unmatched. Germline lookup yields CDR1 KGHSH and CDR2 LQKENI. Authors' data handling: Amplified reference gene primers provided the basis for estimating nucleated cell counts. Clones were read by immunoSEQ multiplex PCR, and TCRdb kept only the in-frame ones, dropping some. V and J calls and clone size are those listed in that table; D and trimming were worked out from the DNA. The table lists a few hundred thousand clones, 80% to 90% of them singletons, with roughly 0.8% in the top ten. Sequenced: peripheral blood. The origin of this receptor is a man aged 25-45 years with acute or convalescent COVID-19. V usage is TRBV18 and J usage is TRBJ1-4; 7 nucleotides align to TRBD1. In DNA, the CDR3 is TGTGCCAGCTCACCGCCCAGGGGGGAAAAACTGTTTTTT. Encoded protein: CASSPPRGEKLFF.